Sequencing of this T cell receptor beta chain was carried out in a study of T cells in Graves' hyperthyroidism and ophthalmopathy. For the study at large: Pretreatment peripheral blood was obtained at initial diagnosis. General study results and limits: Most thyroid clonotypes expanded above 0.001 were also detected in blood.

Patients were excluded for uncontrolled infection, other autoimmune disease, pregnancy or lactation. Remarks on this clonotype: Its matching antigen is unknown.

Template material for amplifying TCR beta CDR3 regions consisted of RNA transcripts. HTBI primers were used for first-round RT-PCR of the TCR CDR3. Via MiXCR, TCRdb re-called the multiplex PCR reads, giving one row per CDR3 protein. The data show about 360,000 distinct CDR3 sequences, roughly 13% seen once. In germline, CDR1 is LGHDT, CDR2 YNNKEL (reference sequence). CDR3 length equals 14 residues. With 1 base clipped from V and 5 bases from J, the junction kept 4 bases outside the gene matches. The chain links TRBV3-1 to TRBJ1-1, with TRBD1 matching over 7 bases. The sample consisted of blood. The TCR originated in a woman aged 18-35 years with Graves' hyperthyroidism. The CDR3 here is CASSQAGQATEAFF. CDR3 sequence (DNA): TGTGCCAGCAGCCAAGCCGGACAGGCTACTGAAGCTTTCTTT.